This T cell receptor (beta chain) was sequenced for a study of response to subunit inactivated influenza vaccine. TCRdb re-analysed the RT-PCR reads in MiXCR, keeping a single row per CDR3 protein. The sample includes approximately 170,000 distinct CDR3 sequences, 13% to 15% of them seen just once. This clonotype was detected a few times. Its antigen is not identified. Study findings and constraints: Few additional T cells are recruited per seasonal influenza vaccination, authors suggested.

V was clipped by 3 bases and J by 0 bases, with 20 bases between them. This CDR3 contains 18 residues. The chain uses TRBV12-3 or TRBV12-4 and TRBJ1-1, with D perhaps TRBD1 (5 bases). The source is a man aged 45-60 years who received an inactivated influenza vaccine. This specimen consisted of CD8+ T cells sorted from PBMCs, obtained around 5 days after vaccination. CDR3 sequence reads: CASSFVPGWQGLNTEAFF. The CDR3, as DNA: TGTGCCAGCAGTTTTGTCCCCGGGTGGCAGGGTTTGAACACTGAAGCTTTCTTT.